This T cell receptor beta chain was profiled in a study of post-analysis software for immune sequencing data. Study details: Relapsing-remitting, secondary progressive and progressive-relapsing forms of multiple sclerosis all featured among disease courses.

The CDR3 is 17 amino acids. CDR1 is DFQATT, CDR2 SNEGSKA, per germline (reference sequence). Trimming at V came to 4 bases and at J to 5 bases, leaving 15 bases not matched to a gene. The library was made from cDNA and included unique molecular identifiers. From about 1 to 10 million T cells, 500,000 or so cDNA molecules were obtained. From the PCR reads, TCRdb called clonotypes with MiXCR, one entry per CDR3 protein. The sample shows about 500,000 distinct CDR3 sequences, less than 45% of them seen only once. Study findings and constraints: There were roughly 5 TRBV segments more frequent in patients than controls, and TRBV5-6, TRBV5-1 and TRBV20-1 were among them. The F measure placed samples prepared in the same batch into strongly shared clusters. Multiple sclerosis was associated with a significant reduction in normalized Chao1 diversity relative to controls.

About this clonotype itself: Its antigen is undetermined.

The V gene is TRBV20-1, the J gene TRBJ2-2; 8 nucleotides align to TRBD2. The sequence was collected from a girl between 5 and 17 years old with multiple sclerosis. The sequenced sample was blood. In DNA, the CDR3 is TGCAGTGCTATGTCTAATAGCGGGAAGGAGGTAACCGGGGAGCTGTTTTTT. Its translation is CSAMSNSGKEVTGELFF.